The rows below give T cell receptor beta chains drawn from one sample of a study of shared clonotypes between healthy human individuals. TCRdb keeps only in-frame clones here, not all; method: immunoSEQ multiplex PCR. The sample holds 2 million or so clones, 95% seen once. The sample consisted of naive CD4+ T cells sorted from blood. These TCRs come from a young man in good health. Each CDR3 is given with its conserved first and last residue. Each record gives: J gene, clone size, D gene, V gene, CDR3 protein, CDR3 DNA. D genes are given only for firm matches. Where a row states a size, it is once, few, many or the class of an expanded clone; other rows omit it.

TRBJ1-1 | . | . | TRBV5-1 | CASSLAGGGTEAFF | TGCGCCAGCAGCTTGGCCGGGGGAGGGACTGAAGCTTTCTTT
TRBJ2-3 | . | TRBD2 | TRBV7-2 | CASSLAGAGGRRDTQYF | TGTGCCAGCAGCTTAGCAGGAGCGGGAGGGCGGCGAGATACGCAGTATTTT
TRBJ2-3 | . | . | TRBV7-9 | CATSVTHGTDTQYF | TGTGCCACGTCCGTGACGCACGGCACAGATACGCAGTATTTT
TRBJ2-1 | . | TRBD1 | TRBV7-3 | CASSSTGTAEQFF | TGTGCCAGCAGCTCGACAGGGACGGCTGAGCAGTTCTTC
TRBJ2-4 | . | . | TRBV2 | CASRMDGNSQYF | TGTGCCAGCAGAATGGACGGCAACTCCCAGTACTTC
TRBJ2-4 | . | . | TRBV5-8 | CASSPWTAKNIQYF | TGTGCCAGCAGTCCCTGGACAGCCAAAAACATTCAGTACTTC
TRBJ2-7 | . | TRBD2 | TRBV7-9 | CASSLGTSGLSSYEQYF | TGTGCCAGCAGCCTAGGGACTAGCGGGCTTAGCTCCTACGAGCAGTACTTC
TRBJ1-1 | . | . | TRBV25-1 | CASSPNVYPNTEAFF | TGTGCCAGCAGTCCCAACGTCTATCCGAACACTGAAGCTTTCTTT
TRBJ2-7 | . | . | TRBV11-2 | CASSLDQVTLPAYEQYF | TGTGCCAGCAGCTTAGATCAGGTGACTCTACCCGCGTACGAGCAGTACTTC
TRBJ2-1 | . | . | TRBV28 | CASSTSVEQFF | TGTGCCAGCAGTACCTCGGTTGAGCAGTTCTTC
TRBJ2-2 | once | . | TRBV9 | CASSVQSGGTGELFF | TGTGCCAGCAGCGTACAGTCAGGGGGGACCGGGGAGCTGTTTTTT
TRBJ1-2 | . | . | TRBV19 | CASSMGAGLPNPGYTF | TGTGCCAGTAGTATGGGTGCGGGCCTCCCGAACCCTGGCTACACCTTC
TRBJ2-2 | . | . | TRBV7-8 | CASSLVSNTGELFF | TGTGCCAGCAGCTTAGTCTCCAACACCGGGGAGCTGTTTTTT
TRBJ2-2 | once | . | TRBV7-2 | CASSLVASLLGTGELFF | TGTGCCAGCAGCTTAGTGGCATCTCTCCTCGGAACCGGGGAGCTGTTTTTT
TRBJ1-3 | once | . | TRBV9 | CASSVGAGASGNTIYF | TGTGCCAGCAGCGTAGGGGCAGGGGCGAGTGGAAACACCATATATTTT
TRBJ2-2 | . | TRBD1 | TRBV28 | CASRGQGNTGELFF | TGTGCCAGCAGGGGACAGGGGAACACCGGGGAGCTGTTTTTT
TRBJ1-5 | . | . | TRBV6-1 | CASSVDSNNQPQHF | TGTGCCAGCAGCGTAGACAGCAACAATCAGCCCCAGCATTTT
TRBJ2-1 | . | TRBD2 | TRBV4-2 | CASSRGGVWENEQFF | TGTGCCAGCAGCCGTGGGGGGGTTTGGGAAAATGAGCAGTTCTTC
TRBJ1-2 | . | . | TRBV5-1 | CASSQDTYGYTF | TGCGCCAGCAGCCAAGACACCTATGGCTACACCTTC
TRBJ1-1 | . | . | TRBV30 | CAWILDTEAFF | TGTGCCTGGATCCTAGACACTGAAGCTTTCTTT
TRBJ2-5 | . | TRBD1 | TRBV28 | CASRAGQERETQYF | TGTGCCAGCAGGGCGGGACAGGAGAGAGAGACCCAGTACTTC
TRBJ2-5 | . | TRBD1 | TRBV7-7 | CASSLDRQETQYF | TGTGCTAGCAGCTTGGACAGGCAAGAGACCCAGTACTTC
TRBJ2-2 | . | . | TRBV5-4 | CASSWAGNTGELFF | TGTGCCAGCAGCTGGGCGGGCAACACCGGGGAGCTGTTTTTT
TRBJ1-4 | . | . | TRBV6-5 | CASSYDSSLNEKLFF | TGTGCCAGCAGTTATGACAGTAGTCTTAATGAAAAACTGTTTTTT
TRBJ2-5 | . | . | TRBV7-6 | CASSFSWRGSIGETQYF | TGTGCCAGCAGCTTTAGTTGGCGGGGATCGATCGGGGAGACCCAGTACTTC
TRBJ1-1 | . | . | TRBV28 | CASSLAYTEAFF | TGTGCCAGCAGTTTAGCGTACACTGAAGCTTTCTTT
TRBJ1-1 | . | . | TRBV9 | CASKKGPDYFTEAFF | TGTGCCAGCAAGAAGGGACCGGATTACTTCACTGAAGCTTTCTTT
TRBJ1-4 | . | . | TRBV5-4 | CASSSNSPTTNEKLFF | TGTGCCAGCAGCTCGAACTCGCCGACAACTAATGAAAAACTGTTTTTT
TRBJ2-7 | . | . | TRBV19 | CASMELGTYEQYF | TGTGCCAGCATGGAGCTAGGTACCTACGAGCAGTACTTC
TRBJ1-6 | once | . | TRBV6-6 | CASSYMETESNSPLHF | TGTGCCAGCAGTTACATGGAGACTGAATCTAATTCACCCCTCCACTTT
TRBJ1-2 | . | . | TRBV5-6 | CASSVGQGSPKTF | .
TRBJ2-2 | . | TRBD2 | TRBV2 | CASTGTSGNTGELFF | TGTGCCAGCACCGGGACTAGCGGGAACACCGGGGAGCTGTTTTTT
TRBJ1-1 | . | . | TRBV7-9 | CASSHGAMNTEAFF | TGTGCCAGCAGCCACGGGGCCATGAACACTGAAGCTTTCTTT
TRBJ1-2 | . | . | TRBV12-5 | CASGFWVDYGYTF | TGTGCTAGTGGTTTCTGGGTGGACTATGGCTACACCTTC
TRBJ2-7 | . | TRBD1 | TRBV5-1 | CASSLDGQGASYEQYF | TGCGCCAGCAGCTTGGATGGACAGGGGGCCTCCTACGAGCAGTACTTC
TRBJ2-2 | . | . | TRBV21-1 | CASSKAFTGGVTGELFF | TGTGCCAGCAGCAAAGCTTTTACAGGGGGAGTCACCGGGGAGCTGTTTTTT
TRBJ2-1 | . | . | TRBV9 | CASSVAAVAYNEQFF | TGTGCCAGCAGCGTAGCGGCCGTAGCCTACAATGAGCAGTTCTTC
TRBJ2-5 | once | TRBD2 | TRBV9 | CASSVDPGGQETQYF | TGTGCCAGCAGCGTAGATCCGGGGGGCCAAGAGACCCAGTACTTC
TRBJ1-2 | . | TRBD1 | TRBV10-3 | CAISSGTGGVNYGYTF | TGTGCCATCAGTTCCGGGACAGGGGGCGTCAACTATGGCTACACCTTC
TRBJ1-2 | . | . | TRBV9 | CASSGGGSYGYTF | TGTGCCAGCAGCGGAGGGGGTAGCTATGGCTACACCTTC
TRBJ2-7 | . | TRBD1 | TRBV23-1 | CASSLDRVTSYEQYF | TGCGCCAGCAGCCTTGACAGGGTAACTAGCTACGAGCAGTACTTC
TRBJ2-7 | once | . | TRBV6-5 | CASSRGTEYEQYF | TGTGCCAGCAGTCGCGGAACCGAGTACGAGCAGTACTTC